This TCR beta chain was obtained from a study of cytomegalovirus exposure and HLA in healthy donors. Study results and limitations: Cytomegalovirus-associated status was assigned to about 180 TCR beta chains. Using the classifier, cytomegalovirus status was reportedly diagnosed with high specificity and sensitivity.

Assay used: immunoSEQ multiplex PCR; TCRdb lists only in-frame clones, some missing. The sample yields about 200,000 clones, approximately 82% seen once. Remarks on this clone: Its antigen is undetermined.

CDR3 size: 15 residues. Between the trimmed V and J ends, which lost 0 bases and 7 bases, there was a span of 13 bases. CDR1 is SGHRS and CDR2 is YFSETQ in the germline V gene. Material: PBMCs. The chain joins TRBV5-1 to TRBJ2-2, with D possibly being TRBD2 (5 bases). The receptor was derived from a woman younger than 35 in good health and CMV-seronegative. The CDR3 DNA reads TGCGCCAGCAGCTTGGGTCGGGAAGTCATCGGGGAGCTGTTTTTT. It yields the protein CASSLGREVIGELFF.